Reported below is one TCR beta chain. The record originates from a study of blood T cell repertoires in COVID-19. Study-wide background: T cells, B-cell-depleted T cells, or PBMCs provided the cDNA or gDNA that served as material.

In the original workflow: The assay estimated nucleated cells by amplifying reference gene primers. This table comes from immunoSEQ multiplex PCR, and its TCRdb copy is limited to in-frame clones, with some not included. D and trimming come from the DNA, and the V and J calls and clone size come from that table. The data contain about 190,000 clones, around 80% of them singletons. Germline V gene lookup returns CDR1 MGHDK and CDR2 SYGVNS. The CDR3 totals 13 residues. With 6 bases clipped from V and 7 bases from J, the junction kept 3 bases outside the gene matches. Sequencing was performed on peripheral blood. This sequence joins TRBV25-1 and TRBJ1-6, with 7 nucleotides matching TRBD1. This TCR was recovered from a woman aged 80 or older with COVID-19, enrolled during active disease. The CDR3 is CASRDRVNSPLHF. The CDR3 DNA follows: TGTGCCAGCAGAGACAGGGTCAATTCACCCCTCCACTTT.